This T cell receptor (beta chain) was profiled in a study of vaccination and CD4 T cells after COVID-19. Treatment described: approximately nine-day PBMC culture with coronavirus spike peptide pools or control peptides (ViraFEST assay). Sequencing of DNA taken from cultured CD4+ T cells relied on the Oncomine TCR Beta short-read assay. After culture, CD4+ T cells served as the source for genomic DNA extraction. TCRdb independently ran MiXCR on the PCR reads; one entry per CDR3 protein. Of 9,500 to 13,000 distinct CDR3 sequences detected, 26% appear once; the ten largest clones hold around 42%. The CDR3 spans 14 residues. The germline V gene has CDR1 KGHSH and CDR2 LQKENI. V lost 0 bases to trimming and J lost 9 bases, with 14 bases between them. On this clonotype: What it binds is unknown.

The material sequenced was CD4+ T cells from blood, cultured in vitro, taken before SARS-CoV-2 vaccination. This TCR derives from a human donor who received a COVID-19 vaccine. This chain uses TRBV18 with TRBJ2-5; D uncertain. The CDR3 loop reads CASSPPDAGTPQYF. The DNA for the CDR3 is TGTGCCAGCTCACCACCGGACGCCGGCACGCCCCAGTACTTC.